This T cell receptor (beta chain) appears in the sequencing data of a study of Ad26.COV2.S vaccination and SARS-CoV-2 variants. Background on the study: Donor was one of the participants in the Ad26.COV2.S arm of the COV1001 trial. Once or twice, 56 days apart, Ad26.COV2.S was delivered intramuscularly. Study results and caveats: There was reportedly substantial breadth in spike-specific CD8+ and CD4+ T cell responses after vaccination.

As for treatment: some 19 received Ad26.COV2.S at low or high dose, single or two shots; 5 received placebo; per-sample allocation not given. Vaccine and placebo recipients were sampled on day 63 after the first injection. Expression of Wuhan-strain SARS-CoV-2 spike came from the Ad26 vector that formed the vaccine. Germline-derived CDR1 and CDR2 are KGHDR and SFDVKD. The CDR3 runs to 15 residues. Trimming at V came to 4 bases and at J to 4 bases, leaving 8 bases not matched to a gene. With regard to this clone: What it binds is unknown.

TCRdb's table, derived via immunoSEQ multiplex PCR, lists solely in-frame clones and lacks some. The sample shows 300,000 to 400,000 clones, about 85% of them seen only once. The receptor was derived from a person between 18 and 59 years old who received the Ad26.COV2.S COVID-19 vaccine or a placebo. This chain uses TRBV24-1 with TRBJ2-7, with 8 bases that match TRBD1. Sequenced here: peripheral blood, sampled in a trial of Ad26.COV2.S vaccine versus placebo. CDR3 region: CATSEGRGPAYEQYF. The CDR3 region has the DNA TGTGCCACCAGTGAGGGCAGGGGGCCGGCGTACGAGCAGTACTTC.